The clone carrying this T cell receptor (beta chain) was picked up a small number of times. Its antigen is unknown. Trimming stripped 2 bases from V and 3 bases from J, with 13 bases between. Germline V gene sequence: CDR1 DFQATT, CDR2 SNEGSKA (reference sequence). The CDR3 runs to 14 residues. The data belong to a study of early T cells in non-severe SARS-CoV-2 infection. About the research overall: Chains stayed unpaired after sequencing of bulk RNA from unsorted whole blood. Study-level points and caveats: VDJdb-based matching was biased toward anti-spike CD8 responses and missed private and CD4 specificities.

Unique molecular identifiers were affixed to single, distinct cDNA molecules. Each CDR3 protein gets one entry after TCRdb re-called the 5' RACE reads with MiXCR. The sample has about 38,000 distinct CDR3 sequences; less than 8% are singletons. The sequenced sample was whole blood, obtained at baseline. The TCR sequence derives from an adult who was a healthcare worker with PCR-confirmed SARS-CoV-2 infection or an uninfected control (not recorded which). This chain joins TRBV20-1 and TRBJ1-1, with D unclear. In DNA, the CDR3 is TGCAGTGCTAGAAGCCCATTAGACGACACTGAAGCTTTCTTT. This sequence encodes CSARSPLDDTEAFF.